The rows below give T cell receptor beta chains drawn from one sample of a study of blood T cell repertoires in COVID-19. The assay was immunoSEQ multiplex PCR, and TCRdb's table has in-frame clones only and misses some. This table has 20,000 to 25,000 clones, approximately 83% appearing once. Sample: peripheral blood. These receptors were obtained from a man between 70 and 80 years old with acute or convalescent COVID-19. CDR3s include the opening cysteine and the closing phenylalanine or tryptophan. D genes are given only for firm matches. Only some rows state a clone size, as once, few, many or a class for expanded clones.

D gene,clone size,J gene,V gene,CDR3 DNA,CDR3 protein
NA,NA,TRBJ1-2,TRBV2,TGTGCCAGCAGTGAAGAGAGTGAAACGGGTGGCTACACCTTC,CASSEESETGGYTF
NA,NA,TRBJ1-6,TRBV27,TGTGCCAGCAAATTATACCAGGGGTTTAATTCACCCCTCCACTTT,CASKLYQGFNSPLHF
TRBD2,NA,TRBJ2-2,TRBV30,TGTGCCTGGAATGACGGGAGGTCGGCCGGGGAGCTGTTTTTT,CAWNDGRSAGELFF
NA,NA,TRBJ1-5,TRBV5-5,TGTGCCAGCAGCTTGGTGGGCAGCAATCAGCCCCAGCATTTT,CASSLVGSNQPQHF
NA,NA,TRBJ2-5,TRBV5-1,TGCGCCAGCAGCTTGCAGGCAGCCCAAGAGACCCAGTACTTC,CASSLQAAQETQYF
NA,NA,TRBJ1-2,TRBV19,TGTGCCAGTTCCGAACAGAAAGCACTTTATGGCTACACCTTC,CASSEQKALYGYTF
NA,NA,TRBJ2-2,TRBV27,TGTGCCAGCAGTTTCGGGACATTGAACACCGGGGAGCTGTTTTTT,CASSFGTLNTGELFF
NA,NA,TRBJ2-3,TRBV4-2,TGTGCCAGCAGCCAAGACGGTAGGGGTGGCACAGATACGCAGTATTTT,CASSQDGRGGTDTQYF
TRBD1,few,TRBJ2-7,TRBV6-1,TGTGCCAGCAGTGAGGGGCGTTTTCCGGCCGGGACAGGAAAGACCTACGAGCAGTACTTC,CASSEGRFPAGTGKTYEQYF
NA,NA,TRBJ1-1,TRBV5-1,TGCGCCAGCAGCTTGAGTCGCGGGAACACTGAAGCTTTCTTT,CASSLSRGNTEAFF